This T cell receptor beta chain was retrieved from a study of response to subunit inactivated influenza vaccine. Notes on the study in general: There was a suggestion from the authors that each seasonal influenza vaccination recruits few new T cells.

The table lists this clonotype with a few counts. Its cognate antigen is unknown. Unmatched junction bases numbered 19, after V lost 3 bases and J lost 4 bases. The CDR3 covers 19 residues. Germline V gene sequence: CDR1 LGHDT, CDR2 YNNKEL (reference sequence). Via MiXCR, TCRdb re-called the RT-PCR reads, giving one row per CDR3 protein. Here the sample spans 590,000 or so distinct CDR3 sequences, 12% to 15% being singletons. The V gene is TRBV3-1, the J gene TRBJ1-1; 8 bases are a match to TRBD1. This specimen consisted of PBMCs from blood, obtained approximately 15 days before vaccination. The sequence came from a man aged 50-60 years who received an inactivated influenza vaccine. The CDR3 bases are TGTGCCAGCAGCCATTCCTCGCAAGGCTACAGGGGGGTTATCACTGAAGCTTTCTTT. Amino acids: CASSHSSQGYRGVITEAFF.